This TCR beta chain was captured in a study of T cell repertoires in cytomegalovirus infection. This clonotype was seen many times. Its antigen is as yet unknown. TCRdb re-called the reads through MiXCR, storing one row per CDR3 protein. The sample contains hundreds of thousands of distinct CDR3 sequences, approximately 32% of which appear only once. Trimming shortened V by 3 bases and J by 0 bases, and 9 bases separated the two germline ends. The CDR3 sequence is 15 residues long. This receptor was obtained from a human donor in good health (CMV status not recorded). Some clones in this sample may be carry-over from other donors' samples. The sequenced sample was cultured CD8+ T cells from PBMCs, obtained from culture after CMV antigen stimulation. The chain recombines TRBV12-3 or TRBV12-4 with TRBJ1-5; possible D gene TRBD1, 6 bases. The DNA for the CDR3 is TGTGCCAGCAGTTTTGGGGGCCTTAGCAATCAGCCCCAGCATTTT. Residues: CASSFGGLSNQPQHF.